This T cell receptor (beta chain) was captured in a study of CD8 T cells in cerebrospinal fluid in Alzheimer's disease. Turning to the study itself: Clonal expansion of CSF T cells was measured with plate-based and droplet-based single-cell sequencing. The study's findings and limits: Healthy subjects less often had a clone of at least 3% than Alzheimer's patients. EBV-specific TCRs in cerebrospinal fluid reportedly do not establish a causal EBV–Alzheimer's link.

Per the germline V gene, CDR1 is SGHRS and CDR2 is YFSETQ. CDR3 length: 16 residues. CSF cells underwent 10X single-cell V(D)J and 5' gene-expression profiling. From the 10x single-cell sequencing reads, TCRdb lists one entry per CDR3 protein and no DNA. The sample totals about 1,100 distinct CDR3 sequences. Judged by frequency, this clonotype is large (0.1 to 1%). The antigen is unknown. The source material was cerebrospinal fluid. The source of this sequence is a human donor in good health. The chain has TRBV5-1 and TRBJ2-1; as DNA is missing, the TRBD2 call by TCRdb cannot be tested. CDR3 loop: CASSYGIAGGPIEQFF.